A selection of T cell receptor beta chains follows, all from one sample in a study of vaccination effects on CD4 cells after COVID-19. Some clones are missing from TCRdb's copy, which holds only in-frame ones; the method was immunoSEQ multiplex PCR. The data contain 66,000 or so clones, roughly 80% of them singletons. These TCRs' antigens remain unknown. Specimen: CD4+ T cells from PBMCs cultured without peptide, collected after COVID-19 vaccination. These receptors were taken from a human donor who received a COVID-19 vaccine. The CDR3 runs from the conserved cysteine through the conserved F or W. A D gene is named only where the DNA matches it firmly. Size tells how often a clone was seen (once, few, many) or the class of an expanded clone, and some rows leave it out.

size | J | V | D | DNA | CDR3
- | TRBJ2-3 | TRBV19 | TRBD2 | TGTGCCAGTAGTATATACGGCGGGGGGGCAGATACGCAGTATTTT | CASSIYGGGADTQYF
- | TRBJ1-3 | TRBV12-3/TRBV12-4 | - | TGTGCCAGCAGTTCCGGCAACACCATATATTTT | CASSSGNTIYF
- | TRBJ2-5 | TRBV5-1 | - | TGCGCCAGCAGCTCTGATCCGGGGGTCCAAGAGACCCAGTACTTC | CASSSDPGVQETQYF
- | TRBJ1-1 | TRBV7-2 | - | TGTGCCAGCAGCTTAGGTGGGACGGTCATGAACACTGAAGCTTTCTTT | CASSLGGTVMNTEAFF
- | TRBJ1-2 | TRBV5-1 | - | TGCGCCAGCAGCGGACCGACGGCAAGCTATGGCTACACCTTC | CASSGPTASYGYTF
- | TRBJ2-5 | TRBV7-2 | TRBD2 | TGTGCCAGCAGCCCAGGCGCCGGGGGGGCATATGAGACCCAGTACTTC | CASSPGAGGAYETQYF
- | TRBJ1-5 | TRBV24-1 | - | TGTGCCACCAGTGACCCGGTTGGGGATCAGCCCCAGCATTTT | CATSDPVGDQPQHF
- | TRBJ2-5 | TRBV6-1 | - | TGTGCCAGCAGTGAAGTGTGGCAGAGAAAAGAGACCCAGTACTTC | CASSEVWQRKETQYF
few | TRBJ1-4 | TRBV6-5 | - | TGTGCCAGCAGTCATAGGACCCGACTTGGGGAAAAACTGTTTTTT | CASSHRTRLGEKLFF
- | TRBJ1-2 | TRBV30 | - | TGTGCCTGGACCATCCAGTTTACTAACTATGGCTACACCTTC | CAWTIQFTNYGYTF
few | TRBJ2-1 | TRBV14 | TRBD1 | TGTGCCAGCAGCCGGGACAGTTACAATGAGCAGTTCTTC | CASSRDSYNEQFF
- | TRBJ2-1 | TRBV12-5 | TRBD2 | TGTGCTAGTGGTTTGTCCCCACTAGCGGGGGCCGGACCCGCCCTCCCCAATGAGCAGTTCTTC | CASGLSPLAGAGPALPNEQFF
- | TRBJ2-1 | TRBV4-3 | - | TGCGCCAGCAGCCAATCAACCTACAATGAGCAGTTCTTC | CASSQSTYNEQFF
- | TRBJ2-5 | TRBV24-1 | TRBD2 | TGTGCCACCAACAGGCAACGGGGGGGCCCTTGGGAGACCCAGTACTTC | CATNRQRGGPWETQYF
- | TRBJ1-2 | TRBV7-9 | TRBD1 | TGTGCCAGCAGCGAAAGTACAGGGGGCCCTGGCTACACCTTC | CASSESTGGPGYTF
- | TRBJ1-6 | TRBV14 | - | TGTGCCAGCGCTTTATCCTATAATTCACCCCTCCACTTT | CASALSYNSPLHF
- | TRBJ1-2 | TRBV19 | TRBD1 | TGTGCCAGTAGTATCTTCGGAGGGGGCAGGAACTATGGCTACACCTTC | CASSIFGGGRNYGYTF
- | TRBJ2-4 | TRBV6-5 | - | TGTGCCAGCAAGGAGACCCCCGCGGCCAAAAACATTCAGTACTTC | CASKETPAAKNIQYF
- | TRBJ1-2 | TRBV2 | - | TGTGCCAGCAGTGAATCCGGGAACTATGGCTACACCTTC | CASSESGNYGYTF
- | TRBJ1-1 | TRBV4-1 | - | TGCGCCAGCAGCCAAGGGGGCTTTGGGGTTCCCACTGAAGCTTTCTTT | CASSQGGFGVPTEAFF
few | TRBJ2-4 | TRBV5-1 | TRBD1 | TGCGCCAGCAGCTTGGTCCGGGACAGCAAAAACATTCAGTACTTC | CASSLVRDSKNIQYF
once | TRBJ2-2 | TRBV4-1 | TRBD1 | TGCGCCAGCAGCCAAGCGGACAGGGAGGCCGGGGAGCTGTTTTTT | CASSQADREAGELFF
once | TRBJ1-6 | TRBV18 | - | TGTGCCAGCTCACCTACTCGGGACCCCGGTGAAGAGTCCCTCCACTTT | CASSPTRDPGEESLHF
- | TRBJ1-4 | TRBV2 | TRBD1 | TGTGCCAGCAGAGGCCGACAGGGGGGGAATGAAAAACTGTTTTTT | CASRGRQGGNEKLFF
- | TRBJ2-6 | TRBV7-3 | - | TGTGCCAGCAGCCCTAGCGCAAGGAACTCTGGGGCCAACGTCCTGACTTTC | CASSPSARNSGANVLTF
- | TRBJ2-3 | TRBV24-1 | - | TGTGCCACCAGTGTGGGGGCGTGGGATACGCAGTATTTT | CATSVGAWDTQYF
- | TRBJ2-1 | TRBV18 | - | TGTGCCAGCTCATTCCAGGGCACCTACAATGAGCAGTTCTTC | CASSFQGTYNEQFF
once | TRBJ1-1 | TRBV12-2 | - | TGTGCAAGTCGCTTAGGGGGGACAGGTCCCTTT | CASRLGGTGPF
- | TRBJ1-2 | TRBV10-1 | - | TGCGCCAGCAGTCCCGGACCAGCACACTATGGCTACACCTTC | CASSPGPAHYGYTF
- | TRBJ2-2 | TRBV29-1 | - | TGCAGCGTTCTACAGGGTAGCCCCCTCGCGAACACCGGGGAGCTGTTTTTT | CSVLQGSPLANTGELFF
- | TRBJ2-5 | TRBV15 | TRBD1 | TGTGCCACCAGCGGACAGGGTTCGGAGACCCAGTACTTC | CATSGQGSETQYF
once | TRBJ2-6 | TRBV7-3 | TRBD1 | TGTGCCAGCAGCTTAAACCCCGGGACAGGGGGCAGTGGGGCCAACGTCCTGACTTTC | CASSLNPGTGGSGANVLTF
- | TRBJ1-2 | TRBV19 | - | TGTGCCAGTAGTGGGCGGGGGACGGCGGATGGCTACACCTTC | CASSGRGTADGYTF
- | TRBJ2-1 | TRBV24-1 | TRBD2 | TGTGCCACCAGTGATTTGGGGAGGGGAGATTCCTACAATGAGCAGTTCTTC | CATSDLGRGDSYNEQFF
- | TRBJ2-6 | TRBV9 | TRBD1 | TGTGCCAGCAGCGTGGGACAGGGCTTGGAGGGGGCCAACGTCCTGACTTTC | CASSVGQGLEGANVLTF